The 10 T cell receptor beta chains reported below all come from one sample, sequenced in a study of blood T cell repertoires in COVID-19. Some clones are missing from TCRdb's copy, which holds only in-frame ones; the method was immunoSEQ multiplex PCR. Altogether around 330,000 clones are present, roughly 90% being singletons, with the ten largest covering 4%. Sequencing input: peripheral blood. The receptors were gathered from a woman between 50 and 59 years old with active or convalescent COVID-19.

The J gene is TRBJ2-3, the V gene TRBV28, with 10 bases aligning to TRBD2. With V trimmed by 7 bases and J by 5 bases, 9 bases remained unmatched. The germline CDR1 and CDR2 sequences are MDHEN and SYDVKM. The length of the CDR3 is 15 residues. In DNA form, the CDR3 reads TGTGCCAGCACCCGCCCGACTAGCGGGCAAGATACGCAGTATTTT. Its protein is CASTRPTSGQDTQYF.

This rearrangement joins TRBV27 to TRBJ1-2; 8 bases align to TRBD1. The trim removed 4 bases at V and 4 bases at J, leaving 8 bases unmatched. Germline CDR1 MNHEY, CDR2 SMNVEV (reference sequence). This CDR3 spans 15 amino acids. The CDR3 region has the DNA TGTGCCAGCAGTTCCGGACAGGGAGGGATCTATGGCTACACCTTC. Translation gives CASSSGQGGIYGYTF.

The V call is TRBV5-1, the J call TRBJ1-3; D is unresolved. V lost 0 bases and J 0 bases, leaving 7 bases between the germline ends. Germline-derived CDR1 and CDR2 are SGHRS and YFSETQ. The length of the CDR3 is 15 residues. The CDR3 is CASSLGLISGNTIYF. The CDR3 DNA follows: TGCGCCAGCAGCTTGGGGCTGATCTCTGGAAACACCATATATTTT.

A few counts support this clone. The chain links TRBV10-3 to TRBJ1-5; no reliable D call. This CDR3 region has 15 residues. The V gene lost 3 bases and the J gene lost 6 bases, with 15 bases spanning the gap. Germline loops: CDR1 ENHRY, CDR2 SYGVKD. The chain's CDR3 is CAISDGPGGGQPQHF. The CDR3, as DNA: TGTGCCATCAGTGACGGACCCGGTGGAGGTCAGCCCCAGCATTTT.

At least ten counts were recorded for this clone. This rearrangement joins TRBV4-3 to TRBJ2-1, with TRBD2 matching 9 bases. With 4 bases clipped from V and 3 bases from J, the junction kept 7 bases outside the gene matches. The length of the CDR3 is 16 residues. Germline CDR1 LGHNA, CDR2 YSLEER. The CDR3: CASSRVAGGDYNEQFF. In DNA form, the CDR3 reads TGCGCCAGCAGCCGGGTGGCGGGAGGGGACTACAATGAGCAGTTCTTC.

V and J are TRBV2 and TRBJ1-2; D is possibly TRBD1 (6 bases). The CDR3 consists of 16 residues. In germline, CDR1 is SNHLY, CDR2 FYNNEI. Deletions cut 7 bases from V and 4 bases from J, with 22 bases between. The CDR3 is CASKGERGGPSYGYTF. The CDR3 coding sequence is TGTGCCAGCAAAGGGGAGAGGGGGGGCCCCTCCTATGGCTACACCTTC.

The chain employs TRBV11-1 and TRBJ2-3; possible D gene TRBD2, 5 bases. Germline CDR1 SGHAT, CDR2 FQDESV (reference sequence). V lost 1 base and J 1 base, leaving 12 bases between the germline ends. The CDR3 runs 16 residues. The CDR3 coding sequence is TGTGCCAGCAGCTTAGTGGCGCTAGCCGGCACAGATACGCAGTATTTT. The encoded protein is CASSLVALAGTDTQYF. Looking up the rest from reference TRBV11-1 and TRBJ2-3 gives the full variable domain: EAEVAQSPRYKITEKSQAVAFWCDPISGHATLYWYRQILGQGPELLVQFQDESVVDDSQLPKDRFSAERLKGVDSTLKIQPAELGDSAMYLCASSLVALAGTDTQYFGPGTRLTVL.

V is TRBV19 and J is TRBJ1-4; the D gene is possibly TRBD1 (5 bases). Between the trimmed V and J ends, which lost 6 bases and 4 bases, there was a span of 12 bases. The CDR3 runs to 14 residues. Germline assignment: CDR1 LNHDA and CDR2 SQIVND (reference sequence). CDR3 region: CASSRGTNNEKLFF. The CDR3 DNA reads as TGTGCCAGTAGCCGCGGGACCAATAATGAAAAACTGTTTTTT.

The chain employs TRBV29-1 and TRBJ1-4; 8 bases map to TRBD1. Germline V lookup: CDR1 SQVTM, CDR2 ANQGSEA. J was trimmed by 6 bases and V by 7 bases; bases with no gene match: 16. The CDR3 length is 16 residues. This chain's CDR3 is CSATRIQGGLYEKLFF. In nucleotides, the CDR3 is TGCAGCGCTACGAGAATACAGGGGGGTTTATATGAAAAACTGTTTTTT.

The rearrangement joins TRBV3-1 (or the pseudogene TRBV3-2) to TRBJ1-3, with a possible D match to TRBD1 (5 bases). Per germline, CDR1 LGHDT and CDR2 YNNKEL (reference sequence). Trimming removed 4 bases from V and 0 bases from J, with 13 bases in between. There are 16 residues in the CDR3. This chain's CDR3 is CASSPGGVVSGNTIYF. Written as DNA, the CDR3 is TGTGCCAGCAGCCCCGGGGGGGTTGTCTCTGGAAACACCATATATTTT.